The 11 T cell receptor beta chains presented below share a single source sample, sequenced in a study of memory CD4+ T cells and cytomegalovirus serostatus. Single viable CD3+CD4+CD8-CD45RO+ cells were sorted as the memory CD4+ T cells. Profiling relied on immunoSEQ multiplex PCR, and the TCRdb table lists in-frame clones only, not all of them. The sample holds under 55,000 clones, around 80% seen once. What was sequenced was memory CD4+ T cells from blood. These receptor sequences come from an adult in good health and CMV-seronegative.

The J gene is TRBJ2-5, the V gene TRBV7-2; 9 bases map to TRBD2. CDR3 length equals 16 residues. Unmatched junction bases numbered 8, after V lost 1 base and J lost 5 bases. Germline V gene sequence: CDR1 SGHTA, CDR2 FQGNSA. The CDR3 DNA reads as TGTGCCAGCAGCTTAGTTGGCGGGAGGGCCGGGGAGACCCAGTACTTC. Residues: CASSLVGGRAGETQYF.

The chain combines TRBV5-5 with TRBJ1-3; TRBD1 matches 7 bases. V gave up 4 bases and J gave up 0 bases; unmatched junction bases: 10. CDR1 SGHKS and CDR2 YYEKEE come from the germline V gene (reference sequence). The CDR3 runs 17 residues. CDR3 protein: CASSAGGTDRSGNTIYF. CDR3 DNA sequence: TGTGCCAGCAGCGCCGGCGGGACAGATCGCTCTGGAAACACCATATATTTT.

The V and J genes are TRBV7-6 and TRBJ2-1; the D is unclear. V was shortened by 5 bases and J by 10 bases, with 18 bases between the two germline ends. Germline V gene sequence: CDR1 SGHVS, CDR2 FNYEAQ. The CDR3 runs 14 residues. CDR3 region: CASSEQSPPREQFF. The DNA for the CDR3 is TGTGCCAGCAGCGAGCAGTCCCCCCCACGGGAGCAGTTCTTC. The full variable domain, rest sourced from reference TRBV7-6 and TRBJ2-1, is GAGVSQSPRYKVTKRGQDVALRCDPISGHVSLYWYRQALGQGPEFLTYFNYEAQQDKSGLPNDRFSAERPEGSISTLTIQRTEQRDSAMYRCASSEQSPPREQFFGPGTRLTVL.

This sequence joins TRBV6-6 and TRBJ2-7; no reliable D call. CDR1 and CDR2 from the germline V gene are MNHNY and SVGAGI (reference sequence). CDR3 length: 11 residues. The V end was cut by 6 bases, the J end by 0 bases, with 3 bases between. The CDR3 here is CASRNSYEQYF. The CDR3 coding sequence is TGTGCCAGCAGAAACTCCTACGAGCAGTACTTC.

The chain couples TRBV9 to TRBJ2-7; TRBD1 matches at 9 bases. CDR3 length: 15 amino acids. Germline trimming cut 0 bases from V and 3 bases from J; bases unmatched to any gene: 4. Germline values: CDR1 SGDLS, CDR2 YYNGEE. This CDR3 is CASSVGQGVIYEQYF. The CDR3 DNA is TGTGCCAGCAGCGTAGGACAGGGGGTGATCTACGAGCAGTACTTC. The variable domain in full, with the rest retrieved from reference TRBV9 and TRBJ2-7, is DSGVTQTPKHLITATGQRVTLRCSPRSGDLSVYWYQQSLDQGLQFLIQYYNGEERAKGNILERFSAQQFPDLHSELNLSSLELGDSALYFCASSVGQGVIYEQYFGPGTRLTVT.

The chain joins TRBV7-2 to TRBJ1-2; perhaps TRBD1 as D (5 bases). The CDR3 totals 17 residues. Germline CDR1 is SGHTA and CDR2 is FQGNSA. The V gene lost 0 bases and the J gene lost 0 bases, with 14 bases spanning the gap. CDR3 sequence (DNA): TGTGCCAGCAGCTTAGCGCGCGGGGCAGCTTCTAACTATGGCTACACCTTC. Its translation: CASSLARGAASNYGYTF.

The chain links TRBV30 to TRBJ2-5; no clear D. CDR3 length equals 13 residues. Germline V lookup: CDR1 GTSNPN, CDR2 SVGIG (reference sequence). V lost 3 bases and J lost 2, with 10 bases in between. The CDR3 sequence: CAWRTRIQETQYF. CDR3 coding DNA: TGTGCCTGGAGGACCAGGATTCAAGAGACCCAGTACTTC.

The CDR3 region has the DNA TGTGCCAGCAGTTCCCAGGGACTGATTACTGAAGCTTTCTTT. Its translation: CASSSQGLITEAFF. The rearrangement links TRBV28 to TRBJ1-1; tentatively, D is TRBD1 (5 bases). The CDR3 length is 14 residues. CDR1 and CDR2 (germline): MDHEN, SYDVKM. Trimming pared 4 bases from V and 5 bases from J, leaving 14 bases between.

The genes are TRBV7-3 and TRBJ2-3, with TRBD2 identical over 11 bases. In germline, CDR1 is SGHTA, CDR2 FQGTGA. This CDR3 is 16 amino acids long. Trimming cost V 6 bases and J 0 bases; bases outside gene matches: 5. CDR3 region: CASRTSGGASTDTQYF. CDR3 coding DNA: TGTGCCAGCAGAACTAGCGGGGGAGCTAGCACAGATACGCAGTATTTT.

This clone was detected a few times. V and J are TRBV2 and TRBJ1-2; D unresolved. CDR1 SNHLY and CDR2 FYNNEI come from the germline V gene. The CDR3 totals 13 residues. V lost 4 bases to trimming and J lost 4 bases, with 10 bases between them. The CDR3 sequence is CASSVVVGYGYTF. CDR3 nucleotides: TGTGCCAGCAGTGTGGTGGTCGGCTATGGCTACACCTTC.

The rearrangement joins TRBV2 to TRBJ2-7; 7 nucleotides line up with TRBD1. Germline V gene lookup returns CDR1 SNHLY and CDR2 FYNNEI. With 2 bases clipped from V and 1 base from J, the junction kept 5 bases outside the gene matches. The CDR3 spans 15 residues. CDR3 region: CASSEWGTDSYEQYF. In DNA form, the CDR3 reads TGTGCCAGCAGTGAATGGGGGACAGATTCCTACGAGCAGTACTTC.